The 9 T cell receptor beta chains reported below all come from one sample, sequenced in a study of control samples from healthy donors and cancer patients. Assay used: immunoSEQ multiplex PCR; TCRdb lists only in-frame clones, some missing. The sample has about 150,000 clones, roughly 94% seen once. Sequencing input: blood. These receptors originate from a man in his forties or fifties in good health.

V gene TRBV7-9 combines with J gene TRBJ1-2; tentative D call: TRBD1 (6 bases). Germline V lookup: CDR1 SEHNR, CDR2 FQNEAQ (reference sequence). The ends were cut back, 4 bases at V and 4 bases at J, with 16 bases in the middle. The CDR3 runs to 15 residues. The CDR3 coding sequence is TGTGCCAGCAGCTCATCCGGGGGGCAACTCTATGGCTACACCTTC. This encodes CASSSSGGQLYGYTF.

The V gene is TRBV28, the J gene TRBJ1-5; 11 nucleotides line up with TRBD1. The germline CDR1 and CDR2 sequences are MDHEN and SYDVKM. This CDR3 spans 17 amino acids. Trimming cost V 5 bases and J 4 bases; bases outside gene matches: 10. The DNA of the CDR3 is TGTGCCAGCAGTCTCCCTTACGGGACAGGGGGGAATCAGCCCCAGCATTTT. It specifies CASSLPYGTGGNQPQHF.

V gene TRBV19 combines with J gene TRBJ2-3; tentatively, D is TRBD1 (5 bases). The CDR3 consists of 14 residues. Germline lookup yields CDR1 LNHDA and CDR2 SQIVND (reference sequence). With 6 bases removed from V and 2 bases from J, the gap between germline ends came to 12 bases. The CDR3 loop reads CASSRQIYTDTQYF. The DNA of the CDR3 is TGTGCCAGTAGCCGACAGATTTACACAGATACGCAGTATTTT.

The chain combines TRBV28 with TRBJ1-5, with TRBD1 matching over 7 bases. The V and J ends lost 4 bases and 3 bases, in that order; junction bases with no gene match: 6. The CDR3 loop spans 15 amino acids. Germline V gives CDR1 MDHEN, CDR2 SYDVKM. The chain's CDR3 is CASSYRQGSNQPQHF. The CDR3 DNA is TGTGCCAGCAGTTACCGACAGGGATCCAATCAGCCCCAGCATTTT.

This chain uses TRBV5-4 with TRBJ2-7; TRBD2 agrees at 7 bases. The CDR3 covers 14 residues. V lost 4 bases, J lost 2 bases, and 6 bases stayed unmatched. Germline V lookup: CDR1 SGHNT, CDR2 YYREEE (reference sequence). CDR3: CASSPSGATYEQYF. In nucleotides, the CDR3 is TGTGCCAGCAGCCCCAGCGGGGCGACCTACGAGCAGTACTTC.

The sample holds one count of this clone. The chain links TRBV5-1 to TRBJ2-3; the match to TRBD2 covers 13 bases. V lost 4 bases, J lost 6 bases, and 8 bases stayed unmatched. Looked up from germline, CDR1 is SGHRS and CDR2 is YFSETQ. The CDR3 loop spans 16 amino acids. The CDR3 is CASSSLTSGGTDTQYF. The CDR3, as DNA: TGCGCCAGCAGCAGCTTGACTAGCGGGGGGACCGATACGCAGTATTTT.

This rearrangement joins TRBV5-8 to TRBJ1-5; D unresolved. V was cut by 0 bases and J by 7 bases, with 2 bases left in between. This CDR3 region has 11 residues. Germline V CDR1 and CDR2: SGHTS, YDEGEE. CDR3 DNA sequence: TGTGCCAGCAGCTTGGAACAGCCCCAGCATTTT. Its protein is CASSLEQPQHF.

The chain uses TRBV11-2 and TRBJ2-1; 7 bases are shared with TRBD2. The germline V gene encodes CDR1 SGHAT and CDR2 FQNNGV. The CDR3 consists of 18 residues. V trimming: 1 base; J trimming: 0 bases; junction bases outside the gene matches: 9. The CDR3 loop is CASSLGVSGALSYNEQFF. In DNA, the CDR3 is TGTGCCAGCAGCTTAGGCGTCAGCGGGGCGCTCTCCTACAATGAGCAGTTCTTC.

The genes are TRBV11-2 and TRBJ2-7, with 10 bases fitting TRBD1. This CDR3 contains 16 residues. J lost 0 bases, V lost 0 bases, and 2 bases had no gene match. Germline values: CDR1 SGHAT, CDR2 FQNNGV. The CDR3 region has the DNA TGTGCCAGCAGCTTAGATGGGACAGGGGTCTCCTACGAGCAGTACTTC. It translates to CASSLDGTGVSYEQYF.